This T cell receptor (beta chain) was identified in a study of graft-versus-host responses after intestinal transplantation. Data came from immunoSEQ multiplex PCR; TCRdb stores just in-frame clones and leaves some out. The sample holds 90,000 to 150,000 clones; approximately 95% are singletons and the top ten take 3% to 4%. CDR1 SGHAT and CDR2 FQNNGV come from the germline V gene. With V trimmed by 2 bases and J by 2 bases, 1 base remained unmatched. The CDR3 consists of 14 residues. Study-level points and caveats: Recipient marrow contained GvH clones, some of which appeared first in ileum or blood.

Note on this clone: Its antigen is unidentified.

This receptor was identified in a human donor who received an intestinal transplant. The starting material was unstimulated CD8+ T cells sorted from spleen or lymph node cells, obtained before intestinal transplant. The V gene is TRBV11-2, the J gene TRBJ2-3; TRBD2 matches 7 bases. The CDR3 region is CASSLSGTTDTQYF. The CDR3 DNA is TGTGCCAGCAGCTTAAGCGGGACCACAGATACGCAGTATTTT.